Sequencing of this TCR beta chain was carried out in a study of Ad26.COV2.S vaccination and SARS-CoV-2 variants. About the study: Intramuscular Ad26.COV2.S doses were given once or twice, 56 days apart.

Noted treatment: some 20 received Ad26.COV2.S at low or high dose, single or two shots; roughly five received placebo; per-sample allocation not given. Material that was analyzed had been drawn on day 63 after the first vaccine or placebo injection. Whoever gave the sample was an adult aged 18-55 years in Boston. An Ad26 vector expressing Wuhan-strain SARS-CoV-2 spike constituted the vaccine. Method: immunoSEQ multiplex PCR; TCRdb's copy keeps in-frame clones and lacks some. The table includes around 450,000 clones, roughly 88% detected once. The CDR3 covers 14 residues. Trimming took 3 bases from V and 6 from J; bases not matched to a gene: 7. Germline V CDR1 and CDR2: KGHSH, LQKENI. Of note for this clone: Its antigen is not identified.

General observations from the study: Substantial breadth was reportedly displayed by spike-specific CD8+ and CD4+ T cell responses after vaccination.

The chain employs TRBV18 and TRBJ2-7; 8 bases agree with TRBD1. The material was peripheral blood, obtained in a trial of Ad26.COV2.S vaccine versus placebo. This receptor was taken from a person aged 18-60 years who received the Ad26.COV2.S COVID-19 vaccine or a placebo. CDR3 region: CASSPRSDRGEQYF. The CDR3 DNA reads TGTGCCAGCTCACCCCGCTCCGACAGGGGCGAGCAGTACTTC. Combining the CDR3 with reference TRBV18 and TRBJ2-7 gives the whole variable domain NAGVMQNPRHLVRRRGQEARLRCSPMKGHSHVYWYRQLPEEGLKFMVYLQKENIIDESGMPKERFSAEFPKEGPSILRIQQVVRGDSAAYFCASSPRSDRGEQYFGPGTRLTVT.